This T cell receptor (beta chain) was documented in a study of T cell clonotyping in hematopoietic cell transplantation. The data were produced by immunoSEQ multiplex PCR, yet TCRdb's version contains in-frame clones alone and is incomplete. Of around 9,600 clones in the sample, around 79% were seen once. V was pared by 8 bases and J by 5 bases, with 21 bases between. The CDR3 has 15 residues. Per germline, CDR1 SGHVS and CDR2 FQNEAQ. J is TRBJ2-5 and V is TRBV7-8; weak D call: TRBD2 (6 bases). The sequence was obtained from a female patient aged 50-59 years who had an allogeneic stem cell transplant from a related donor, so the T cells may come from the graft donor. Some clones in this sample may be carry-over from other donors' samples. The specimen was peripheral blood mononuclear cells, collected 180 days after allogeneic stem cell transplant. The CDR3 bases are TGTGCCAGCTTTGTCCGGCGGCGGGGTGGGGAGACCCAGTACTTC. Translation gives CASFVRRRGGETQYF.